Following are 32 T cell receptor beta chains from one sample sequenced in a study of regulatory T cells in long-lasting Graves disease. Time point reported: newly diagnosed GD, antithyroid drugs for less than 3 months. The TCR library was prepared using RNA isolated from PBMCs. Through Arm-PCR of CDR3 regions and iRepertoire HTBI primers, TCR beta libraries were built. TCRdb used MiXCR to reprocess the multiplex PCR reads, holding one entry per CDR3 protein. The sample has 350,000 to 450,000 distinct CDR3 sequences; approximately 16% are singletons. The sample was also reused in another study, on T cells in Graves' hyperthyroidism and ophthalmopathy.

Sequenced material: peripheral blood mononuclear cells (PBMCs), taken at new diagnosis, from a patient treated with antithyroid drugs. These receptors all come from a woman between 35 and 50 years old with Graves disease.

In this sample, this clonotype turned up once. An end of the junction differs from the germline gene, which may be a read error. V is TRBV24-1 and J is TRBJ2-5; TRBD1 matches at 11 bases. The germline gives CDR1 KGHDR, CDR2 SFDVKD. CDR3 length: 16 residues. DNA for the CDR3: TGTGCCACCAGTGACCCAGGACAGGGGGCTGTTCAGACCCAGTGCTTC. Translation gives CATSDPGQGAVQTQCF.

This clonotype was seen many times. The V call is TRBV11-2, the J call TRBJ1-2; no clear D. Germline CDR1 and CDR2: SGHAT and FQNNGV. The CDR3 extends over 13 amino acids. V was cut by 5 bases and J by 8 bases, with 15 bases left in between. CDR3 nucleotides: TGTGCCAGCAGCCTTTTGCAGGCTAGGGGCTACACCTTC. Amino acids: CASSLLQARGYTF.

Many counts were recorded for this clonotype. Since a much larger clone is just one base distant, this may be a read error. This chain connects TRBV11-2 to TRBJ2-2, with 7 bases lining up with TRBD2. CDR3 length: 14 residues. The V segment lost 10 bases and the J segment 7 bases; nucleotides outside the gene matches: 12. Per the germline V gene, CDR1 is SGHAT and CDR2 is FQNNGV. The CDR3 region is CANLAREYGGELFF. In nucleotides, the CDR3 is TGTGCCAACCTGGCGCGGGAGTATGGCGGGGAGCTGTTTTTT.

In its sample, this clonotype was seen many times. The chain joins TRBV11-3 to TRBJ2-4; D is possibly TRBD2 (6 bases). CDR3 length equals 14 residues. Per germline, CDR1 SGHNT and CDR2 YENEEA. The V end was cut by 5 bases, the J end by 0 bases, with 8 bases between. CDR3: CASSIAVAKNIQYF. CDR3 sequence (DNA): TGTGCCAGCAGCATAGCGGTAGCCAAAAACATTCAGTACTTC.

CDR3 in DNA: TGCAGTGCTAGTGCTAGACTAGCGGGAGGGCTTAACACCGGGGAGCTGTTTTTT. Protein: CSASARLAGGLNTGELFF. The rearrangement uses TRBV20-1 and TRBJ2-2, with 14 bases identical to TRBD2. The length of the CDR3 is 18 residues. V lost 3 bases and J lost 2; bases outside the gene matches: 8. CDR1 is DFQATT, CDR2 SNEGSKA, per germline (reference sequence).

This chain connects TRBV9 to TRBJ2-3, with 13 bases that match TRBD2. The germline V gene encodes CDR1 SGDLS and CDR2 YYNGEE. The CDR3 totals 17 residues. V trimming: 3 bases; J trimming: 0 bases; junction bases outside the gene matches: 4. CDR3: CASSDGLAGASTDTQYF. The CDR3 DNA reads TGTGCCAGCAGCGACGGACTAGCGGGGGCTAGCACAGATACGCAGTATTTT.

This clonotype was observed a handful of times. V usage is TRBV7-2 and J usage is TRBJ1-5; 10 bases are a match to TRBD1. After removal of 1 base from V and 5 bases from J, the junction contained 5 bases not matched to a gene. This CDR3 has 16 amino acids. Germline CDR1 SGHTA, CDR2 FQGNSA. The CDR3 here is CASSLGTGGSHQPQHF. DNA of the CDR3: TGTGCCAGCAGCTTAGGGACAGGGGGATCGCATCAGCCCCAGCATTTT.

Note on this clonotype: Relative to the germline gene, one junction end is altered; a read error may explain this. V usage is TRBV9 and J usage is TRBJ2-2, with D hard to call. CDR3 size: 14 residues. Germline-derived CDR1 and CDR2 are SGDLS and YYNGEE. The CDR3 bases are TGTGCCAGCGGCGTAGTTCTTGGGGCCGGGGAGCTGTTTTTT. It codes for CASGVVLGAGELFF.

This chain uses TRBV2 with TRBJ2-5, with a possible D match to TRBD1 (5 bases). Trimming pared 4 bases from V and 3 bases from J, leaving 9 bases between. CDR3 length: 13 residues. From germline, CDR1 is SNHLY and CDR2 FYNNEI. The CDR3 DNA sequence: TGTGCCAGCAGTGTGATAGGGGAAGAGACCCAGTACTTC. It yields the protein CASSVIGEETQYF. Variable domain in full (rest from reference TRBV2 and TRBJ2-5): EPEVTQTPSHQVTQMGQEVILRCVPISNHLYFYWYRQILGQKVEFLVSFYNNEISEKSEIFDDQFSVERPDGSNFTLKIRSTKLEDSAMYFCASSVIGEETQYFGPGTRLLVL.

In this sample, this clonotype turned up many times. The chain combines TRBV10-3 with TRBJ2-3; 13 positions agree with TRBD2. The CDR3 runs 16 residues. Germline V gives CDR1 ENHRY, CDR2 SYGVKD. V lost 6 bases to trimming and J lost 4 bases; unmatched junction nucleotides: 7. In nucleotides, the CDR3 is TGTGCCATCAGCGGACTAGCGGGAGACGTGGCAGATACGCAGTATTTT. It is translated as CAISGLAGDVADTQYF.

The table lists this clonotype with many counts. The chain combines TRBV7-3 with TRBJ2-2, with unresolved D. The V gene lost 1 base and the J gene lost 4 bases, with 10 bases spanning the gap. This CDR3 has 15 residues. Germline V gives CDR1 SGHTA, CDR2 FQGTGA. CDR3 residues: CASSLSPKSTGELFF. Written as DNA, the CDR3 is TGTGCCAGCAGCTTAAGTCCTAAATCCACCGGGGAGCTGTTTTTT.

This clonotype was seen ten or more times. This chain joins TRBV3-1 and TRBJ2-5; 8 nucleotides align to TRBD2. This CDR3 has 14 residues. Germline CDR1 reads LGHDT; CDR2 reads YNNKEL (reference sequence). The J segment lost 5 bases and the V segment lost 1 base, leaving 3 bases of the junction unmatched. The DNA of the CDR3 is TGTGCCAGCAGCCAAGCCGGGGGGGGTGAGACCCAGTACTTC. Protein sequence: CASSQAGGGETQYF.

The sample holds a few counts of this clonotype. The junction differs from germline at one of its ends, possibly a read error. The rearrangement joins TRBV28 to TRBJ2-5, with 13 bases identical to TRBD2. Germline lookup yields CDR1 MDHEN and CDR2 SYDVKM. The CDR3 has 16 amino acids. This chain's CDR3 is CASSQETSGRGETQYF. The CDR3 nucleotides are TGCGCCAGCAGCCAAGAAACTAGCGGGAGGGGAGAGACCCAGTACTTC.

This clonotype was seen many times. The CDR3 region is CATSDLGPGGDISYNEQFF. CDR3 nucleotides: TGTGCCACCAGTGATTTAGGGCCAGGGGGCGATATCTCCTACAATGAGCAGTTCTTC. V gene TRBV24-1 combines with J gene TRBJ2-1, with 8 nucleotides matching TRBD1. CDR1 KGHDR and CDR2 SFDVKD come from the germline V gene. V lost 1 base and J lost 0; bases outside the gene matches: 10. This CDR3 region has 19 residues.

This clonotype was recorded many times. This chain uses TRBV27 with TRBJ1-5; a possible D gene is TRBD1 (5 bases). V lost 4 bases and J 0 bases, leaving 7 bases between the germline ends. This CDR3 contains 14 residues. CDR1 and CDR2 from the germline V gene are MNHEY and SMNVEV (reference sequence). The CDR3 bases are TGTGCCAGCAGTTCGGGGGATAGCAATCAGCCCCAGCATTTT. It translates to CASSSGDSNQPQHF.

This clonotype has ten or more counts. This chain joins TRBV5-1 and TRBJ1-1; D is unclear. This CDR3 has 14 residues. V dropped 0 bases and J dropped 3 bases, with 9 bases sitting between them. The germline V gene has CDR1 SGHRS and CDR2 YFSETQ. In DNA form, the CDR3 reads TGCGCCAGCAGCTTGGAGGACGGGTACACTGAAGCTTTCTTT. Protein sequence: CASSLEDGYTEAFF.

Comments on this clonotype: A read error may account for a junction end that differs from germline. This sequence joins TRBV19 and TRBJ2-7, with 7 bases that match TRBD1. The CDR3 has 13 residues. CDR1 and CDR2 (germline): LNHDA, SQIVND (reference sequence). In DNA, the CDR3 is TGTGCCAGTAGCTCGGGACAGAACTACGAGCAGCACTTC. Amino acid sequence: CASSSGQNYEQHF.

This clonotype has ten or more counts. The chain has TRBV11-3 and TRBJ2-1, with 10 bases lining up with TRBD2. V gave up 6 bases and J gave up 8 bases; unmatched junction bases: 16. Germline-derived CDR1 and CDR2 are SGHNT and YENEEA. This CDR3 spans 17 amino acids. The CDR3 here is CASRNRTSGDAVHEQFF. The CDR3 region has the DNA TGTGCCAGCAGAAATCGGACTAGCGGAGACGCGGTCCATGAGCAGTTCTTC.

This chain joins TRBV5-1 and TRBJ2-3; the match to TRBD1 covers 10 bases. Germline V gene data show CDR1 as SGHRS and CDR2 as YFSETQ. J lost 2 bases, V lost 0 bases, and 3 bases had no gene match. This CDR3 has 16 amino acids. The CDR3 loop is CASSLGQGAITDTQYF. The CDR3 bases are TGCGCCAGCAGCTTGGGACAGGGGGCAATCACAGATACGCAGTATTTT.

This clonotype appeared once. The chain uses TRBV7-6 and TRBJ2-1; 7 bases match TRBD2. Germline V gives CDR1 SGHVS, CDR2 FNYEAQ. After removal of 1 base from V and 0 bases from J, the junction contained 15 bases not matched to a gene. The CDR3 is 20 residues long. The CDR3 sequence is CASSLGSSGWRRSSYNEQFF. CDR3 sequence (DNA): TGTGCCAGCAGCTTAGGGAGTAGCGGGTGGAGGCGATCCTCCTACAATGAGCAGTTCTTC.

In its sample, this clonotype was seen many times. The chain carries TRBV2 and TRBJ2-1, with 13 nucleotides matching TRBD2. The CDR3 is made up of 15 amino acids. CDR1 and CDR2 from the germline V gene are SNHLY and FYNNEI. V lost 6 bases and J lost 6; bases outside the gene matches: 5. The CDR3 nucleotides are TGTGCCAGCAGCGAACTAGCGGGAGGGACCAATGAGCAGTTCTTC. This translates into CASSELAGGTNEQFF.

This clonotype has a count of ten or more. In DNA, the CDR3 is TGCGCCAGCAGCGGGACAGGGAGGGAGCAGTACTTC. It translates to CASSGTGREQYF. The gene calls are TRBV5-1 and TRBJ2-7; 9 bases map to TRBD1. The CDR3 is made up of 12 amino acids. Germline CDR1 reads SGHRS; CDR2 reads YFSETQ. The J segment lost 7 bases and the V segment lost 4 bases, leaving 3 bases of the junction unmatched.

This chain uses TRBV28 with TRBJ2-7; the match to TRBD1 covers 8 bases. With 4 bases clipped from V and 7 bases from J, the junction kept 18 bases outside the gene matches. Germline-derived CDR1 and CDR2 are MDHEN and SYDVKM. The length of the CDR3 is 17 residues. For the CDR3, the DNA is TGTGCCAGCAGTTACACTATTTTCCGGGACAGGCGGGATGAGCAGTACTTC. This translates into CASSYTIFRDRRDEQYF.

As to this clonotype: This may arise from a read error, as a much more abundant clone is one base away. The gene calls are TRBV10-1 and TRBJ2-1, with a possible D match to TRBD1 (6 bases). Germline values: CDR1 WNHNN, CDR2 SYGVQD (reference sequence). The CDR3 length is 15 residues. CDR3 sequence reads: CASSAMAGAHNEKFF. As DNA, the CDR3 is TGCGCCAGCAGTGCCATGGCAGGGGCTCACAATGAGAAGTTCTTC.

CDR3 region: CASSLAALANTYLTGELFF. As DNA, the CDR3 is TGTGCCAGCAGCTTAGCCGCTCTAGCGAACACATACCTGACCGGGGAGCTGTTTTTT. The chain recombines TRBV7-6 with TRBJ2-2; D might be TRBD2 (6 bases). Per the germline V gene, CDR1 is SGHVS and CDR2 is FNYEAQ. This CDR3 is built from 19 residues. Trimming removed 0 bases from V and 5 bases from J, with 22 bases in between.

This clonotype came up many times. The gene calls are TRBV12-3 or TRBV12-4 and TRBJ1-6; D uncertain. The CDR3 extends over 15 amino acids. Trimming shortened V by 6 bases and J by 8 bases, and 17 bases separated the two germline ends. The CDR3 DNA reads as TGTGCCAGCAGCCTATTACATCTCACGGATTCACCCCTCCACTTT. Protein: CASSLLHLTDSPLHF.

This clonotype was found many times. The CDR3 is CAWTGLAGPGELFF. In DNA, the CDR3 is TGTGCCTGGACGGGACTAGCGGGCCCCGGGGAGCTGTTTTTT. The chain couples TRBV30 to TRBJ2-2, with 12 bases fitting TRBD2. The CDR3 consists of 14 residues. Germline CDR1 and CDR2: GTSNPN and SVGIG (reference sequence). With V trimmed by 4 bases and J by 6 bases, 3 bases remained unmatched.

This clonotype was recorded many times. This chain joins TRBV11-2 and TRBJ1-4; D gene uncertain. The V gene's germline CDR1 is SGHAT and CDR2 FQNNGV. The CDR3 contains 12 residues. The germline V and J ends were trimmed by 3 bases and 5 bases, with 4 bases remaining between them. CDR3 sequence reads: CASSFPNEKLFF. The CDR3 nucleotides read TGTGCCAGCAGCTTCCCAAATGAAAAACTGTTTTTT.

This clonotype occurred many times. The V and J genes are TRBV10-2 and TRBJ2-2, with D unclear. The CDR3 contains 15 residues. CDR1 is WSHSY and CDR2 is SAAADI in the germline V gene. The V and J ends lost 5 bases and 0 bases respectively, with 10 bases between them. CDR3 amino acids: CASSQRPPNTGELFF. The CDR3, as DNA: TGCGCCAGCAGTCAACGTCCCCCGAACACCGGGGAGCTGTTTTTT.

Details on this clonotype: This likely reflects a read error, since a far larger clone is one base away. The chain has TRBV7-2 and TRBJ2-4; possible D gene TRBD1, 6 bases. The tail of the sequence fits TRBJ2-3 better, so the J call may be wrong. CDR1 SGHTA and CDR2 FQGNSA come from the germline V gene. The CDR3 contains 14 residues. The CDR3 DNA sequence: TGTGCCAGCAGCTTAGGGGACACCACAAATACGCAGTATTTT. Its protein product is CASSLGDTTNTQYF.

At least ten counts were recorded for this clonotype. The rearrangement joins TRBV12-5 to TRBJ2-7, with D uncertain. The germline gives CDR1 LGHNT, CDR2 FRNRAP. This CDR3 is built from 16 residues. V was shortened by 0 bases and J by 0 bases, with 12 bases between the two germline ends. The CDR3 reads CASGLVWYGFSYEQYF. The CDR3 DNA sequence: TGTGCTAGTGGTTTGGTATGGTACGGATTCTCCTACGAGCAGTACTTC.

This chain connects TRBV20-1 to TRBJ2-3; the D gene is possibly TRBD1 (6 bases). The V gene's germline CDR1 is DFQATT and CDR2 SNEGSKA (reference sequence). The ends were cut back, 4 bases at V and 2 bases at J, with 16 bases in the middle. The CDR3 loop spans 15 amino acids. This CDR3 reads CSATGTSATTDTQYF. The CDR3 DNA reads as TGCAGTGCTACGGGGACAAGCGCAACCACAGATACGCAGTATTTT.